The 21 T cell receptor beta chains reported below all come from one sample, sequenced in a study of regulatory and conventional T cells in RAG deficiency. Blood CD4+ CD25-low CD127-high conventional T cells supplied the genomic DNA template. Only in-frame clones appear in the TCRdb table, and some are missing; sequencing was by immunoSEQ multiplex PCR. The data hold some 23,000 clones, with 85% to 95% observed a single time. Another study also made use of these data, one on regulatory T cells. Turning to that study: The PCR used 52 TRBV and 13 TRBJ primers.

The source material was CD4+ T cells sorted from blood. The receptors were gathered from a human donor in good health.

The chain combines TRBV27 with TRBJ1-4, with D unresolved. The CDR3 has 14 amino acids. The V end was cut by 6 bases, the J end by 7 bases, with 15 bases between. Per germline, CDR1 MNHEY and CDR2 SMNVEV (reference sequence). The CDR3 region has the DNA TGTGCCAGCAGGACAATGTTAGCAGGTGAAAAACTGTTTTTT. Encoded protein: CASRTMLAGEKLFF.

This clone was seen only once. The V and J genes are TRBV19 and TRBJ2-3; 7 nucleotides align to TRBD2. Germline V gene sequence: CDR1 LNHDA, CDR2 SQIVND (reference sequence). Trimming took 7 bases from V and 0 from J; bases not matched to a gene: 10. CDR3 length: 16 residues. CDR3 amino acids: CASNQMAGASTDTQYF. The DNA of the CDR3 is TGTGCCAGTAACCAGATGGCGGGAGCTAGCACAGATACGCAGTATTTT.

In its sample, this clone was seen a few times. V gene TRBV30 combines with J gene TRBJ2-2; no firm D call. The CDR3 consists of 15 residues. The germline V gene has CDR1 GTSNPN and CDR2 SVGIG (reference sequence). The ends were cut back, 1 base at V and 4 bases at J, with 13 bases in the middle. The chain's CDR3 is CAWSGRSFGTGELFF. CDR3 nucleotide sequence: TGTGCCTGGAGTGGTAGGAGTTTCGGCACCGGGGAGCTGTTTTTT.

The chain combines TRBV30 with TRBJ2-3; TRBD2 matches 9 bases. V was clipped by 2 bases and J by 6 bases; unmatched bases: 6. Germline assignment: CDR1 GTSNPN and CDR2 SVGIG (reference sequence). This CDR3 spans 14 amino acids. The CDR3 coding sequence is TGTGCCTGGAGTCATAGCGGGGGCTTCGATACGCAGTATTTT. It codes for CAWSHSGGFDTQYF.

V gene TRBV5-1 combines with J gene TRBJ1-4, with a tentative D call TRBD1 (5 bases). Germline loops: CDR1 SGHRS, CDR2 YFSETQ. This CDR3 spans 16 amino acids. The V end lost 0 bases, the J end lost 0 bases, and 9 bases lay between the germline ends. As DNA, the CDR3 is TGCGCCAGCAGCTTGGGACAGACCACAACTAATGAAAAACTGTTTTTT. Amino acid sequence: CASSLGQTTTNEKLFF.

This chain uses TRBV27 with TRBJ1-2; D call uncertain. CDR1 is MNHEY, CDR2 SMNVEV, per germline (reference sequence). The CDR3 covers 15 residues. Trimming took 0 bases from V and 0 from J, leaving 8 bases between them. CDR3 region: CASSLSMAANYGYTF. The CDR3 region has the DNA TGTGCCAGCAGTTTATCGATGGCAGCTAACTATGGCTACACCTTC.

CDR3 sequence (DNA): TGTGCCAGCAGCCCGGACAGCAATCAGCCCCAGCATTTT. Encoded protein: CASSPDSNQPQHF. The chain combines TRBV28 with TRBJ1-5; D unresolved. With 6 bases removed from V and 1 base from J, the gap between germline ends came to 7 bases. CDR3 length: 13 residues. CDR1 MDHEN and CDR2 SYDVKM come from the germline V gene. The entire variable domain, with the rest obtained from reference TRBV28 and TRBJ1-5, is as follows: DVKVTQSSRYLVKRTGEKVFLECVQDMDHENMFWYRQDPGLGLRLIYFSYDVKMKEKGDIPEGYSVSREKKERFSLILESASTNQTSMYLCASSPDSNQPQHFGDGTRLSIL.

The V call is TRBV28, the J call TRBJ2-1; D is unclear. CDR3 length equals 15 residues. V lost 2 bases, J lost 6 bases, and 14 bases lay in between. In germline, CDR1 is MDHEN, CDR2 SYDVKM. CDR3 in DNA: TGTGCCAGCAGTTTAGTAGTATCGGTGGGCAATGAGCAGTTCTTC. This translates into CASSLVVSVGNEQFF. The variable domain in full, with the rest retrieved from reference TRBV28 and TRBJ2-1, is DVKVTQSSRYLVKRTGEKVFLECVQDMDHENMFWYRQDPGLGLRLIYFSYDVKMKEKGDIPEGYSVSREKKERFSLILESASTNQTSMYLCASSLVVSVGNEQFFGPGTRLTVL.

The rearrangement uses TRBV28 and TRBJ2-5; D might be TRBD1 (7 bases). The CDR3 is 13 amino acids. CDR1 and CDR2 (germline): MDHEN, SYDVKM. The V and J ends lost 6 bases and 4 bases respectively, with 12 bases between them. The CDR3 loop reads CASSQGGAETQYF. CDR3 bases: TGTGCCAGCAGCCAGGGGGGCGCAGAGACCCAGTACTTC.

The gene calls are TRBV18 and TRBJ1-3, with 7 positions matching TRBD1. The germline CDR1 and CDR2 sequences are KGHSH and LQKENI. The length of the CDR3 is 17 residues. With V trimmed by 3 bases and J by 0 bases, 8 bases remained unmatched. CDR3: CASSPGQPSFSGNTIYF. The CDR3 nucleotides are TGTGCCAGCTCACCGGGACAGCCTTCCTTCTCTGGAAACACCATATATTTT. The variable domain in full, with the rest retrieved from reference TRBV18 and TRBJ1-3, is NAGVMQNPRHLVRRRGQEARLRCSPMKGHSHVYWYRQLPEEGLKFMVYLQKENIIDESGMPKERFSAEFPKEGPSILRIQQVVRGDSAAYFCASSPGQPSFSGNTIYFGEGSWLTVV.

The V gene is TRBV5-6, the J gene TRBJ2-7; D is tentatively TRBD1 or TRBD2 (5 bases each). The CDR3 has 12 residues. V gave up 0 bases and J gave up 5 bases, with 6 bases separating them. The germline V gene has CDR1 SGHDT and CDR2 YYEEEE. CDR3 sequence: CASSLAGHEQYF. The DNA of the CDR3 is TGTGCCAGCAGCTTGGCGGGGCACGAGCAGTACTTC.

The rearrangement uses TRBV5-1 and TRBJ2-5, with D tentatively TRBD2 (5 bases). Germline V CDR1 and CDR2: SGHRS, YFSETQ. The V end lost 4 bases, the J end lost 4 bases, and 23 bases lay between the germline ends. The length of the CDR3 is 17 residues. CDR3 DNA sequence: TGCGCCAGCAGCATAGGACTGGACGCGGTAGTCCGAGAGACCCAGTACTTC. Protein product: CASSIGLDAVVRETQYF. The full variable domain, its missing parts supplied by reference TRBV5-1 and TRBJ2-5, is KAGVTQTPRYLIKTRGQQVTLSCSPISGHRSVSWYQQTPGQGLQFLFEYFSETQRNKGNFPGRFSGRQFSNSRSEMNVSTLELGDSALYLCASSIGLDAVVRETQYFGPGTRLLVL.

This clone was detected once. The CDR3 spells CASSTRRGTSAYNEQFF. The CDR3 nucleotides read TGTGCCAGTAGTACCCGCCGGGGGACTAGCGCATACAATGAGCAGTTCTTC. This rearrangement joins TRBV19 to TRBJ2-1; 10 bases map to TRBD2. This CDR3 has 17 amino acids. Germline CDR1 LNHDA, CDR2 SQIVND (reference sequence). The junction had 10 bases not matched to a gene; V was cut back by 4 bases and J by 4 bases.

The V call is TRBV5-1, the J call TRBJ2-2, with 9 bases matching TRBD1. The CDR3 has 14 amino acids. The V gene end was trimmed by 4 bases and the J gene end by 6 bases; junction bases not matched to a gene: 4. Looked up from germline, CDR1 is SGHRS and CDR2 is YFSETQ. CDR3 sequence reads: CASSRDRASGELFF. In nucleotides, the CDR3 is TGCGCCAGCAGCCGGGACAGGGCTTCCGGGGAGCTGTTTTTT.

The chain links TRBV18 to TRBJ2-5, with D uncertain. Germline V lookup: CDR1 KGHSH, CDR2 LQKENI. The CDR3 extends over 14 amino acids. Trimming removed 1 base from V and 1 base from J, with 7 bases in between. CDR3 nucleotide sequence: TGTGCCAGCTCACCACAGTCGAGCCAAGAGACCCAGTACTTC. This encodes CASSPQSSQETQYF.

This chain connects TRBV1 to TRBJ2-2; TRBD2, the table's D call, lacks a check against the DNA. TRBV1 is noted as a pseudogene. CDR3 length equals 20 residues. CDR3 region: CTSSSRPGLAGGCGTGELFF. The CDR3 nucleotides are TGCACCAGCAGCTCACGTCCGGGACTAGCGGGGGGTTGTGGCACCGGGGAGCTGTTTTTT.

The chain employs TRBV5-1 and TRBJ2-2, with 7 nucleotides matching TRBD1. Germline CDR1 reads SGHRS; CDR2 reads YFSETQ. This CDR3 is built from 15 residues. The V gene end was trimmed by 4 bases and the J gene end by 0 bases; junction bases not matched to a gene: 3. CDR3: CASSRGTANTGELFF. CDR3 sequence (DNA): TGCGCCAGCAGCCGAGGGACAGCGAACACCGGGGAGCTGTTTTTT.

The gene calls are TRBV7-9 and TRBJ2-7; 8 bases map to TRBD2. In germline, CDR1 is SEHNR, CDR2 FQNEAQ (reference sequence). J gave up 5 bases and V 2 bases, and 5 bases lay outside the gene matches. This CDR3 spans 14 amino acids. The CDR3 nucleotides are TGTGCCAGCAGCTTACAGCGGGAGAGCCACGAGCAGTACTTC. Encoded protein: CASSLQRESHEQYF.

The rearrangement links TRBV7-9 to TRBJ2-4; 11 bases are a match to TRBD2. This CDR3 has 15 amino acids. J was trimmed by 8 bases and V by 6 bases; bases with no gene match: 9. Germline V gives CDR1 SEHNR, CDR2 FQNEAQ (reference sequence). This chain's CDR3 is CASRTLAGGPDIQYF. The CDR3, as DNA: TGTGCCAGCAGGACCTTAGCGGGGGGGCCTGACATTCAGTACTTC.

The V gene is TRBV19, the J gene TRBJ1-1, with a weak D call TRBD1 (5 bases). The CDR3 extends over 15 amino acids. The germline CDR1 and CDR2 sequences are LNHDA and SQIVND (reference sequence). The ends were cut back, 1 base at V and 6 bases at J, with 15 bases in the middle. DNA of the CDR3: TGTGCCAGTAGTATAGGACCAGGGTTCGGGGCTGAAGCTTTCTTT. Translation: CASSIGPGFGAEAFF.

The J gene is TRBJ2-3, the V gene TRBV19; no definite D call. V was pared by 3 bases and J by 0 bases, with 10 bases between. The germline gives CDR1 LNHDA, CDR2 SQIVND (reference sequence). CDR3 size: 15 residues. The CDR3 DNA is TGTGCCAGTAGTATGGGCCAGGTCAGCACAGATACGCAGTATTTT. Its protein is CASSMGQVSTDTQYF.